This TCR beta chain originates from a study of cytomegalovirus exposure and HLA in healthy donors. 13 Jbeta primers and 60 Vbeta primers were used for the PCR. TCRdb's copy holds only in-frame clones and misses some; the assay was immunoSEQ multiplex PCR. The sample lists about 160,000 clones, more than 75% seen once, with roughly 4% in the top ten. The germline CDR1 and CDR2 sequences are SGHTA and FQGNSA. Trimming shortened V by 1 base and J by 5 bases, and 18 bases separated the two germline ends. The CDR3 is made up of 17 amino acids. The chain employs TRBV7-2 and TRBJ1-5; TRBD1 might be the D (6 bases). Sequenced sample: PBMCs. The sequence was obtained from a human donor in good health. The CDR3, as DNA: TGTGCCAGCAGCTTAGGCGAGGGAGGGGGTGGGGATCAGCCCCAGCATTTT. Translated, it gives CASSLGEGGGGDQPQHF.